This TCR beta chain was recovered during a study of OX40 agonist ivuxolimab in advanced cancers. Findings and caveats of the study: The work left the antigen specificity of expanded peripheral T cells undetermined.

Details on this clone: Its antigen is as yet unknown.

Libraries were prepared by immunoSEQ multiplex PCR; TCRdb keeps only in-frame clonotypes and omits some of them. The sample shows over 45,000 clones, around 83% of them seen only once. CDR1 and CDR2 from the germline V gene are MNHEY and SVGAGI. The CDR3 spans 14 residues. The junction had 3 bases not matched to a gene; V was cut back by 2 bases and J by 7 bases. The sequence was obtained from an adult with an advanced solid tumor such as melanoma, head and neck, liver or kidney cancer. This chain uses TRBV6-5 with TRBJ2-4; 9 positions match TRBD2. The sequencing used CD4+ or CD8+ T cells sorted from blood, collected in a trial of the OX40 agonist ivuxolimab. The CDR3: CASSYGGGANIQYF. The DNA for the CDR3 is TGTGCCAGCAGTTACGGCGGGGGGGCGAACATTCAGTACTTC.